A selection of T cell receptor beta chains follows, all from one sample in a study of shared clonotypes between healthy human individuals. Clones were read by immunoSEQ multiplex PCR, and TCRdb kept only the in-frame ones, dropping some. The sample includes some 630,000 clones, 95% to 96% of them seen just once. The sequenced sample consisted of naive CD8+ T cells sorted from blood. These receptors were collected from a woman in her 30s in good health. The CDR3 runs from the conserved cysteine through the conserved F or W. Each record gives: CDR3 length, V gene, CDR3 protein.

CDR3 length: 16; V gene: TRBV27; CDR3 protein: CASSPETGGWTDTQYF
CDR3 length: 18; V gene: TRBV4-1; CDR3 protein: CASSQAGVAVRPSYEQYF
CDR3 length: 13; V gene: TRBV27; CDR3 protein: CASSFIGPPEAFF
CDR3 length: 14; V gene: TRBV28; CDR3 protein: CASSLFREGTEAFF
CDR3 length: 17; V gene: TRBV7-9; CDR3 protein: CASLTGTGRIGANVLTF
CDR3 length: 13; V gene: TRBV5-6; CDR3 protein: CASSFQGLYEQYF
CDR3 length: 14; V gene: TRBV7-9; CDR3 protein: CASRDREGSHEQYF
CDR3 length: 16; V gene: TRBV5-6; CDR3 protein: CASRNQRLSSYNEQFF
CDR3 length: 19; V gene: TRBV14; CDR3 protein: CASSQRKTGGHLYQETQYF
CDR3 length: 16; V gene: TRBV27; CDR3 protein: CASSFLGPRAGQPQHF
CDR3 length: 17; V gene: TRBV5-1; CDR3 protein: CASSLAGLAGTSDTQYF
CDR3 length: 13; V gene: TRBV9; CDR3 protein: CACHLTGGYEQYF
CDR3 length: 14; V gene: TRBV9; CDR3 protein: CASSVGGIRNEQFF
CDR3 length: 15; V gene: TRBV27; CDR3 protein: CASSLGTGGRYEQYF
CDR3 length: 17; V gene: TRBV28; CDR3 protein: CASSLLGPSGITGELFF
CDR3 length: 16; V gene: TRBV10-3; CDR3 protein: CAISEKGELAKNIQYF
CDR3 length: 15; V gene: TRBV7-9; CDR3 protein: CASSLVRGGVSEAFF
CDR3 length: 15; V gene: TRBV6-5; CDR3 protein: CASSYSTGTAGELFF
CDR3 length: 16; V gene: TRBV2; CDR3 protein: CASSENPSGSNQPQHF
CDR3 length: 11; V gene: TRBV9; CDR3 protein: CASSGVGELFF
CDR3 length: 14; V gene: TRBV4-1; CDR3 protein: CASSQESVYYEQYF
CDR3 length: 15; V gene: TRBV28; CDR3 protein: CASRGTGVSNQPQHF
CDR3 length: 16; V gene: TRBV18; CDR3 protein: CASSLNSGGSTDTQYF
CDR3 length: 16; V gene: TRBV5-6; CDR3 protein: CASSLVGSGKYNEQFF
CDR3 length: 16; V gene: TRBV11-2; CDR3 protein: CASSAELAGDMYEQYF
CDR3 length: 17; V gene: TRBV7-9; CDR3 protein: CASSSAGPSGSAGELFF
CDR3 length: 14; V gene: TRBV6-1; CDR3 protein: CASRGTGGAETQYF
CDR3 length: 13; V gene: TRBV25-1; CDR3 protein: CASSGPLDSPLHF
CDR3 length: 17; V gene: TRBV5-6; CDR3 protein: CASSSHLELWSQETQYF
CDR3 length: 16; V gene: TRBV7-2; CDR3 protein: CASSPLAATSTDTQYF
CDR3 length: 16; V gene: TRBV4-2; CDR3 protein: CASSQETSGRYNEQFF
CDR3 length: 12; V gene: TRBV27; CDR3 protein: CASGQGFHEQYF
CDR3 length: 14; V gene: TRBV27; CDR3 protein: CASSPREATDTQYF
CDR3 length: 14; V gene: TRBV4-1; CDR3 protein: CASSQDWAGDGYTF
CDR3 length: 11; V gene: TRBV7-6; CDR3 protein: CASSLKETQYF
CDR3 length: 14; V gene: TRBV5-1; CDR3 protein: CASSSRAGGYEQYF
CDR3 length: 13; V gene: TRBV4-1; CDR3 protein: CASSQDFNYGYTF
CDR3 length: 13; V gene: TRBV27; CDR3 protein: CASSFGRSTEAFF
CDR3 length: 14; V gene: TRBV5-6; CDR3 protein: CASMPAGFGETQYF
CDR3 length: 15; V gene: TRBV2; CDR3 protein: CASSEASPETYEQYF
CDR3 length: 13; V gene: TRBV7-8; CDR3 protein: CASSFRAANEQYF
CDR3 length: 15; V gene: TRBV28; CDR3 protein: CASSFLAGGLYEQYF
CDR3 length: 16; V gene: TRBV27; CDR3 protein: CASSLFLSGASDTQYF
CDR3 length: 14; V gene: TRBV5-4; CDR3 protein: CASSLWGGGHGYTF
CDR3 length: 14; V gene: TRBV11-2; CDR3 protein: CASSLGLSSYEQYF
CDR3 length: 16; V gene: TRBV7-9; CDR3 protein: CASSFLKGRGPGGYTF
CDR3 length: 12; V gene: TRBV2; CDR3 protein: CASWGHDYGYTF
CDR3 length: 13; V gene: TRBV7-8; CDR3 protein: CASSLGTASEAFF
CDR3 length: 15; V gene: TRBV4-1; CDR3 protein: CASSPSPFDTGELFF
CDR3 length: 13; V gene: TRBV27; CDR3 protein: CASSQGIHYEQYF
CDR3 length: 18; V gene: TRBV19; CDR3 protein: CASSIDLSLASGNQPQHF
CDR3 length: 15; V gene: TRBV7-6; CDR3 protein: CASSALDRAGESQHF
CDR3 length: 15; V gene: TRBV11-2; CDR3 protein: CASSPIASGGETQYF